This is a list of T cell receptor beta chains from one sample in a study of shared clonotypes between healthy human individuals. Profiled with immunoSEQ multiplex PCR; TCRdb holds only in-frame clones, not every one. This table holds about 380,000 clones, about 96% found once. Sequenced: memory CD8+ T cells sorted from blood. The receptor source for this set is a man aged 25-45 years in good health. Each CDR3 is given with its conserved first and last residue. A D gene is named only where the DNA matches it firmly. The listing skips clone size in some rows; elsewhere it reads once, few, many or a size class.

v_call: TRBV19
d_call: NA
j_call: TRBJ1-5
clone_size: NA
cdr3_nt: TGTGCCAGTAGTCCCGGCAAGGGGCGGCAGCCCCAGCATTTT
cdr3_aa: CASSPGKGRQPQHF

v_call: TRBV18
d_call: NA
j_call: TRBJ1-6
clone_size: NA
cdr3_nt: TGTGCCAGCTCACCAAGGTCGAAAGACTCACCCCTCCACTTT
cdr3_aa: CASSPRSKDSPLHF

v_call: TRBV7-6
d_call: TRBD2
j_call: TRBJ2-1
clone_size: NA
cdr3_nt: TGTGCCAGCAGCACCCGTAGGGTCGTGGCGGGAGGGCACAATGAGCAGTTCTTC
cdr3_aa: CASSTRRVVAGGHNEQFF

v_call: TRBV7-2
d_call: NA
j_call: TRBJ2-1
clone_size: once
cdr3_nt: TGTGCCAGCAGCTTGGCGGGGCCCTACAATGAGCAGTTCTTC
cdr3_aa: CASSLAGPYNEQFF

v_call: TRBV5-1
d_call: NA
j_call: TRBJ2-4
clone_size: once
cdr3_nt: TGCGCCAGCAGCTTGGCTGGGGTATCCAAAAACATTCAGTACTTC
cdr3_aa: CASSLAGVSKNIQYF

v_call: TRBV4-1
d_call: NA
j_call: TRBJ2-3
clone_size: NA
cdr3_nt: TGCGCCAGCAGCCAAGTTTTCACAGATACGCAGTATTTT
cdr3_aa: CASSQVFTDTQYF

v_call: TRBV28
d_call: NA
j_call: TRBJ2-3
clone_size: NA
cdr3_nt: TGTGCCAGCAGTTTATATAGGAACACAGATACGCAGTATTTT
cdr3_aa: CASSLYRNTDTQYF

v_call: TRBV5-1
d_call: NA
j_call: TRBJ2-5
clone_size: NA
cdr3_nt: TGCGCCAGCAGCTCAACAGGGTTCCAAGAGACCCAGTACTTC
cdr3_aa: CASSSTGFQETQYF

v_call: TRBV7-8
d_call: TRBD1
j_call: TRBJ2-7
clone_size: NA
cdr3_nt: TGTGCCAGCAGCTCCGACCCAGGGGGTGAGCAGTACTTC
cdr3_aa: CASSSDPGGEQYF

v_call: TRBV28
d_call: NA
j_call: TRBJ2-7
clone_size: NA
cdr3_nt: TGTGCCAGTCACGGGGACTCTAACTACGAGCAGTACTTC
cdr3_aa: CASHGDSNYEQYF

v_call: TRBV5-4
d_call: TRBD2
j_call: TRBJ2-5
clone_size: NA
cdr3_nt: TGTGCCAGCAGCTTTACCACTAGCGGGAGAGAGACCCAGTACTTC
cdr3_aa: CASSFTTSGRETQYF

v_call: TRBV19
d_call: TRBD2
j_call: TRBJ2-6
clone_size: NA
cdr3_nt: TGTGCTCGGGGGGTAGGTCGGCTTGGGGCCAACGTCCTGACTTTC
cdr3_aa: CARGVGRLGANVLTF

v_call: TRBV10-3
d_call: TRBD2
j_call: TRBJ2-1
clone_size: NA
cdr3_nt: TGTGCCATCACTTCTACAGGGACTAGCGGGAGAGATGAGCAGTTCTTC
cdr3_aa: CAITSTGTSGRDEQFF

v_call: TRBV5-1
d_call: TRBD1
j_call: TRBJ1-1
clone_size: NA
cdr3_nt: TGCGCCAGCAGCTTGGGACAGGGGAAGGCTTTCTTT
cdr3_aa: CASSLGQGKAFF

v_call: TRBV18
d_call: TRBD1
j_call: TRBJ2-7
clone_size: NA
cdr3_nt: TGTGCCAGCTCACCAAACGACAGGGTTAACGAGCGGTACTTC
cdr3_aa: CASSPNDRVNERYF

v_call: TRBV28
d_call: NA
j_call: TRBJ1-2
clone_size: once
cdr3_nt: TGTGCCAGCAGTTTATCGACAGCTTACTATGGCTACACCTTC
cdr3_aa: CASSLSTAYYGYTF

v_call: TRBV28
d_call: TRBD2
j_call: TRBJ2-1
clone_size: NA
cdr3_nt: TGTGCCAGCAGTCTACTAGCGGGAGACTACAATGAGCAGTTCTTC
cdr3_aa: CASSLLAGDYNEQFF

v_call: TRBV5-6
d_call: NA
j_call: TRBJ2-7
clone_size: NA
cdr3_nt: TGTGCCAGCAGCTTGGAGCACAGGGCGTACGAGCAGTACTTC
cdr3_aa: CASSLEHRAYEQYF

v_call: TRBV10-3
d_call: NA
j_call: TRBJ1-2
clone_size: NA
cdr3_nt: TGTGCCATCAGCCCGGTCTCCCCCTATGGCTACACCTTC
cdr3_aa: CAISPVSPYGYTF

v_call: TRBV5-1
d_call: TRBD2
j_call: TRBJ2-5
clone_size: NA
cdr3_nt: TGCGCCAGCAGCTCGGGACGGGGAACTAGCGGGAGTGTGGTCCAAGAGACCCAGTACTTC
cdr3_aa: CASSSGRGTSGSVVQETQYF

v_call: TRBV30
d_call: NA
j_call: TRBJ1-2
clone_size: NA
cdr3_nt: TGTGCCTGGAGTGTCCTCTATGGCTACACCTTC
cdr3_aa: CAWSVLYGYTF

v_call: TRBV5-8
d_call: NA
j_call: TRBJ2-5
clone_size: NA
cdr3_nt: TGTGCCAGCAGCGAATACAGGAAAGGGCTCCAGACCCAGTACTTC
cdr3_aa: CASSEYRKGLQTQYF

v_call: TRBV5-3
d_call: TRBD2
j_call: TRBJ2-2
clone_size: NA
cdr3_nt: TGTGCCAGAAGCTACTCTAGCGGGAGTACCGGGGAGCTGTTTTTT
cdr3_aa: CARSYSSGSTGELFF

v_call: TRBV5-6
d_call: TRBD1
j_call: TRBJ2-7
clone_size: NA
cdr3_nt: TGTGCCAGCAGCTTAAGGGGGCGCGAGCAGTACTTC
cdr3_aa: CASSLRGREQYF

v_call: TRBV10-3
d_call: TRBD1
j_call: TRBJ2-1
clone_size: NA
cdr3_nt: TGTGCCATCAGTGGGGACAGCAATGAGCAGTTCTTC
cdr3_aa: CAISGDSNEQFF

v_call: TRBV9
d_call: TRBD1
j_call: TRBJ2-7
clone_size: NA
cdr3_nt: TGTGCCAGCAGCGCCACCGGGACAGGGCACGAGCAGTACTTC
cdr3_aa: CASSATGTGHEQYF

v_call: TRBV6-4
d_call: NA
j_call: TRBJ2-2
clone_size: NA
cdr3_nt: TGTGCCAGCTTAGTAGGGTCAGACGCGAGCACCGGGGAGCTGTTTTTT
cdr3_aa: CASLVGSDASTGELFF

v_call: TRBV2
d_call: NA
j_call: TRBJ2-1
clone_size: NA
cdr3_nt: TGTGCCAGCAGGGCGGAAGTCTCCTACAATGAGCAGTTCTTC
cdr3_aa: CASRAEVSYNEQFF

v_call: TRBV27
d_call: TRBD1
j_call: TRBJ2-2
clone_size: NA
cdr3_nt: TGTGCCAGCAGGAGACAGGGACCCGGGGAGCTGTTTTTT
cdr3_aa: CASRRQGPGELFF

v_call: TRBV19
d_call: TRBD1
j_call: TRBJ1-1
clone_size: once
cdr3_nt: TGTGCCAGTAGTATGACAGGGGCCAACACTGAAGCTTTCTTT
cdr3_aa: CASSMTGANTEAFF

v_call: TRBV5-1
d_call: NA
j_call: TRBJ2-7
clone_size: NA
cdr3_nt: TGCGCCAGCAGCCCACTTACCGGAGTCCCCTACGAGCAGTACTTC
cdr3_aa: CASSPLTGVPYEQYF

v_call: TRBV27
d_call: NA
j_call: TRBJ1-3
clone_size: NA
cdr3_nt: TGTGCCAGCAGTCCCCCGTACCACAGGATAGGTGGAAACACCATATATTTT
cdr3_aa: CASSPPYHRIGGNTIYF

v_call: TRBV4-1
d_call: NA
j_call: TRBJ1-4
clone_size: NA
cdr3_nt: TGCGCCAGCAGCCCAGGGGACTGGGGTAATGAAAAACTGTTTTTT
cdr3_aa: CASSPGDWGNEKLFF

v_call: TRBV18
d_call: NA
j_call: TRBJ2-7
clone_size: NA
cdr3_nt: TGTGCCAGCGGAGGCTACGAGCAGTACTTC
cdr3_aa: CASGGYEQYF

v_call: TRBV7-2
d_call: TRBD2
j_call: TRBJ2-1
clone_size: NA
cdr3_nt: TGTGCCAGCAGCTTAGCTTCCGGGGGACTAGCGGGACCACAAAGGTCAAGGGAGCAGTTCTTC
cdr3_aa: CASSLASGGLAGPQRSREQFF

v_call: TRBV18
d_call: TRBD1
j_call: TRBJ2-7
clone_size: NA
cdr3_nt: TGTGCCAGCTCACCGAGGGTGGACAGGGCGATTTCCTACGAGCAGTACTTC
cdr3_aa: CASSPRVDRAISYEQYF

v_call: TRBV5-1
d_call: NA
j_call: TRBJ2-7
clone_size: NA
cdr3_nt: TGCGCCAGCAGCCCCGAGGCCCGCTACGAGCAGTACTTC
cdr3_aa: CASSPEARYEQYF

v_call: TRBV4-1
d_call: NA
j_call: TRBJ2-3
clone_size: NA
cdr3_nt: TGCGCCAGCAGCCAAGCTGGGGGCACAGATACGCAGTATTTT
cdr3_aa: CASSQAGGTDTQYF

v_call: TRBV28
d_call: TRBD2
j_call: TRBJ2-7
clone_size: NA
cdr3_nt: TGTGCCAGCAGCCCCTCAGGGACTAGCGGGTCTCTGTCCTTC
cdr3_aa: CASSPSGTSGSLSF

v_call: TRBV9
d_call: NA
j_call: TRBJ1-3
clone_size: NA
cdr3_nt: TGTGCCAGCAGCGTAGCGGGGGGACACGGAAACACCATATATTTT
cdr3_aa: CASSVAGGHGNTIYF

v_call: TRBV4-1
d_call: TRBD2
j_call: TRBJ2-3
clone_size: NA
cdr3_nt: TGCGCCAGCAGCCCCCTTAGACTAGCGGGAGGCACAGATACGCAGTATTTT
cdr3_aa: CASSPLRLAGGTDTQYF

v_call: TRBV2
d_call: NA
j_call: TRBJ2-3
clone_size: once
cdr3_nt: TGTGCCAGCAGTGAACTATCAAGGAGCGGCACAGATACGCAGTATTTT
cdr3_aa: CASSELSRSGTDTQYF

v_call: TRBV4-1
d_call: TRBD2
j_call: TRBJ2-3
clone_size: NA
cdr3_nt: TGCGCCAGCAGCCAAGGGACTAGCGACGATACGCAGTATTTT
cdr3_aa: CASSQGTSDDTQYF

v_call: TRBV28
d_call: NA
j_call: TRBJ2-7
clone_size: NA
cdr3_nt: TGTGCCAGCAGTAGTTTCTACGAGCAGTACTTC
cdr3_aa: CASSSFYEQYF